This TCR beta chain was retrieved from a study of molecular identifiers for immune sequencing clone quantification. In the case of this clonotype: Its specificity is not known.

TCRdb itself ran the PCR reads through MiXCR, one entry per CDR3 protein. The table lists more than 550,000 distinct CDR3 sequences, about 25% of them singletons. Findings and caveats of the study: Detectable among about a million naive cells, according to reports, was Jurkat TCR RNA spiked in from one cell.

The source of this sequence is a human donor in good health. Some libraries in this study had Jurkat cell RNA spiked in. The sequencing input was naive CD8+ T cells from blood, with Jurkat cell RNA spiked in. Subset defined: FACS-sorted CD8+CD4-CCR7+CD45RA+ naive T cells.

The CDR3 DNA follows: TGTGCCAGCAACTCCTTACAAGGTCTGGGTGAGGCCCAGCATTTT. It yields the protein CASNSLQGLGEAQHF. The chain joins TRBV7-2 to TRBJ1-5; no definite D call. Trimming took 7 bases from V and 11 from J, leaving 24 bases between them. The CDR3 contains 15 residues. Germline CDR1 reads SGHTA; CDR2 reads FQGNSA.